A selection of T cell receptor beta chains follows, all from one sample in a study of shared clonotypes between healthy human individuals. Assay used: immunoSEQ multiplex PCR; TCRdb lists only in-frame clones, some missing. The table has under 2,500,000 clones, under 97% seen once. The material sequenced was naive CD4+ T cells sorted from blood. The receptors shown here come from a young man in good health. CDR3s include the opening cysteine and the closing phenylalanine or tryptophan. The order of the fields is clone size, V gene, D gene, J gene, CDR3 protein, CDR3 DNA. The D gene is left open where the match is weak. Only part of the rows carry a size: once, few, many, or a class if the clone is expanded.

>few|TRBV15|TRBD2|TRBJ2-4
CATSRDGTSGGYSYF
TGTGCCACCAGCAGAGATGGGACTAGCGGGGGGTATTCGTACTTC
>NA|TRBV5-1|TRBD1|TRBJ1-2
CASTGQGGGYGYTF
TGCGCCAGCACTGGACAGGGGGGCGGCTATGGCTACACCTTC
>NA|TRBV14|TRBD1|TRBJ2-7
CASSPDRASSYEQYF
TGTGCCAGCAGCCCGGACAGGGCGAGCTCCTACGAGCAGTACTTC
>NA|TRBV29-1|NA|TRBJ1-2
CSVGDGAYGYTF
TGCAGCGTTGGTGACGGGGCTTATGGCTACACCTTC
>once|TRBV6-6|NA|TRBJ2-1
CASSYSERVEQFF
TGTGCCAGCAGTTACTCCGAGCGGGTGGAGCAGTTCTTC
>once|TRBV7-2|NA|TRBJ2-2
CASSSQGGELFF
TGTGCCAGCAGCTCGCAGGGCGGGGAGCTGTTTTTT
>NA|TRBV7-2|TRBD2|TRBJ2-1
CASSSAASGRHEQFF
TGTGCCAGCAGCTCTGCGGCTAGCGGGAGGCATGAGCAGTTCTTC
>NA|TRBV18|NA|TRBJ1-2
CASSPLKGAAYGYTF
TGTGCCAGCTCACCACTTAAAGGGGCTGCCTATGGCTACACCTTC
>NA|TRBV7-2|NA|TRBJ1-3
CASSLLAGGPSGNTIYF
TGTGCCAGCAGCTTACTAGCGGGAGGGCCCTCCGGAAACACCATATATTTT
>NA|TRBV5-6|NA|TRBJ2-7
CASSRPQAIPLPYEQYF
TGTGCCAGCAGCCGGCCCCAGGCTATTCCTCTACCCTACGAGCAGTACTTC
>once|TRBV5-1|NA|TRBJ2-3
CASSSFRTESLGTDTQYF
TGCGCCAGCAGCTCGTTTAGGACGGAGTCCCTGGGCACAGATACGCAGTATTTT
>NA|TRBV7-3|TRBD2|TRBJ2-1
CASSTSGGPVNEQFF
TGTGCCAGCAGCACCTCGGGGGGGCCGGTAAATGAGCAGTTCTTC
>NA|TRBV6-1|NA|TRBJ1-5
CASSGYVNQPQHF
TGTGCCAGCAGTGGATACGTCAATCAGCCCCAGCATTTT
>NA|TRBV5-1|TRBD2|TRBJ2-5
CASSLGSSGGARPETQYF
TGCGCCAGCAGCTTGGGATCTAGCGGGGGGGCCCGACCGGAGACCCAGTACTTC
>NA|TRBV4-3|NA|TRBJ1-1
CASSRFTGEAFF
TGCGCCAGCAGCCGGTTCACGGGGGAAGCTTTCTTT
>NA|TRBV10-3|NA|TRBJ1-5
CAISESQLINSNQPQHF
TGTGCCATCAGTGAGAGTCAGTTAATAAATAGCAATCAGCCCCAGCATTTT
>NA|TRBV5-5|TRBD2|TRBJ2-7
CASSRGLAGTYEQYF
TGTGCCAGCAGCCGAGGACTAGCGGGGACCTACGAGCAGTACTTC
>once|TRBV30|NA|TRBJ1-1
CAWVGNTEAFF
TGTGCCTGGGTGGGGAACACTGAAGCTTTCTTT
>NA|TRBV5-1|NA|TRBJ2-1
CASSFGQEQFF
TGCGCCAGCAGCTTCGGCCAAGAGCAGTTCTTC
>NA|TRBV5-4|TRBD1|TRBJ1-2
CASSPTGATIYGYTF
TGTGCCAGCAGCCCGACAGGGGCCACCATCTATGGCTACACCTTC
>NA|TRBV5-4|NA|TRBJ2-3
CASSLASTDTQYF
TGTGCCAGCAGCCTTGCTTCCACAGATACGCAGTATTTT
>NA|TRBV7-2|TRBD2|TRBJ2-1
CASSLKLAGAQQFF
TGTGCCAGCAGCTTAAAACTAGCGGGAGCTCAGCAGTTCTTC
>NA|TRBV19|NA|TRBJ2-7
CASKGGDYYEQYF
TGTGCCAGTAAGGGAGGTGACTACTACGAGCAGTACTTC
>once|TRBV10-3|TRBD1|TRBJ2-1
CAISESTGQRFNEQFF
TGTGCCATCAGTGAGTCGACGGGACAGAGATTCAATGAGCAGTTCTTC
>NA|TRBV10-3|NA|TRBJ1-2
CAISESQGSGGYTF
TGTGCCATCAGTGAGTCCCAGGGCTCGGGTGGCTACACCTTC
>NA|TRBV30|TRBD1|TRBJ2-3
CAWGTGRTDTQYF
TGTGCCTGGGGGACAGGGCGCACAGATACGCAGTATTTT
>once|TRBV2|NA|TRBJ1-1
CASSRDFTEAFF
TGTGCCAGCAGCAGGGATTTCACTGAAGCTTTCTTT
>NA|TRBV5-1|NA|TRBJ2-3
CASREQVLSGTDTQYF
TGCGCCAGCAGGGAACAGGTTCTCTCGGGTACAGATACGCAGTATTTT
>NA|TRBV30|NA|TRBJ2-2
CAWKGGRNTGELFF
TGTGCCTGGAAGGGCGGAAGAAACACCGGGGAGCTGTTTTTT
>once|TRBV7-2|TRBD1|TRBJ1-5
CASSSGQAQPQHF
TGTGCCAGCAGCTCCGGACAGGCACAGCCCCAGCATTTT
>NA|TRBV6-5|NA|TRBJ2-7
CASRRGGDSYEQYF
TGTGCCAGCAGACGAGGTGGGGATTCCTACGAGCAGTACTTC
>NA|TRBV2|NA|TRBJ1-5
CASSEDRQPQHF
TGTGCCAGCAGTGAAGATCGACAGCCCCAGCATTTT
>once|TRBV5-1|TRBD1|TRBJ2-3
CASSPLLGTGVMQYF
TGCGCCAGCAGCCCACTCCTCGGGACAGGGGTTATGCAGTATTTT
>NA|TRBV29-1|NA|TRBJ2-6
CSVGIGVTNVLTF
TGCAGCGTTGGGATAGGGGTCACCAACGTCCTGACTTTC
>NA|TRBV19|TRBD1|TRBJ2-7
CASSRGTGVSYEQYF
TGTGCCAGTAGCCGTGGGACAGGGGTTTCCTACGAGCAGTACTTC
>NA|TRBV4-1|NA|TRBJ2-5
CASSQVGRRETQYF
TGCGCCAGCAGCCAAGTGGGCAGAAGGGAGACCCAGTACTTC
>NA|TRBV23-1|NA|TRBJ2-1
CASSQSSTGPLTPYNEQFF
TGCGCCAGCAGTCAATCTAGTACAGGGCCCCTTACTCCCTACAATGAGCAGTTCTTC
>NA|TRBV5-1|TRBD1|TRBJ2-7
CASSLIGTGSAEQYF
TGCGCCAGCAGCTTAATCGGGACAGGGTCGGCCGAGCAGTACTTC
>once|TRBV6-6|NA|TRBJ1-4
CASSYARGRTNEKLFF
TGTGCCAGCAGTTACGCGAGGGGAAGGACTAATGAAAAACTGTTTTTT
>NA|TRBV27|NA|TRBJ1-1
CASSRPGKAWNTEAFF
TGTGCCAGCAGCCGCCCAGGGAAGGCCTGGAACACTGAAGCTTTCTTT
>NA|TRBV5-6|TRBD2|TRBJ2-3
CASSSGLGTDTQYF
TGTGCCAGCAGCTCAGGACTAGGCACAGATACGCAGTATTTT
>NA|TRBV10-3|NA|TRBJ2-1
CAISGSGNEQFF
TGTGCCATCAGTGGGAGCGGCAATGAGCAGTTCTTC
>NA|TRBV11-2|TRBD1|TRBJ2-2
CASSLAPDRVLSGELFF
TGTGCCAGCAGCTTAGCCCCGGACAGGGTTCTCTCCGGGGAGCTGTTTTTT
>NA|TRBV5-4|TRBD1|TRBJ2-7
CASSLSGTGTYEQYF
TGTGCCAGCAGCTTGTCGGGGACAGGGACCTACGAGCAGTACTTC
>few|TRBV9|NA|TRBJ1-4
CASSVGGTNEKLFF
TGTGCCAGCAGCGTGGGGGGAACTAATGAAAAACTGTTTTTT
>once|TRBV5-8|NA|TRBJ2-7
CASSPFQGTRILEQYF
TGTGCCAGCAGCCCCTTTCAAGGGACACGGATTTTGGAGCAGTACTTC
>NA|TRBV7-9|TRBD2|TRBJ2-7
CASSFGLAGGPYEQYF
TGTGCCAGCAGCTTCGGACTAGCGGGGGGCCCCTACGAGCAGTACTTC
>once|TRBV2|NA|TRBJ2-7
CASTGGSYEQYF
TGTGCCAGCACCGGGGGATCCTACGAGCAGTACTTC
>NA|TRBV19|NA|TRBJ1-2
CASTTNGGYNYGYTF
TGTGCCAGTACTACGAACGGAGGGTATAACTATGGCTACACCTTC
>once|TRBV11-2|NA|TRBJ1-3
CASSLAESGNTIYF
TGTGCCAGCAGCTTAGCAGAGTCTGGAAACACCATATATTTT
>once|TRBV10-3|TRBD1|TRBJ2-6
CAIKRDRETSGANVLTF
TGTGCCATCAAGCGGGACAGGGAAACATCTGGGGCCAACGTCCTGACTTTC
>NA|TRBV20-1|NA|TRBJ2-3
CSARDPGQYF
TGCAGTGCTAGGGACCCGGGGCAGTATTTT
>NA|TRBV19|TRBD1|TRBJ2-5
CASSPGQGVETQYF
TGTGCCAGTAGCCCCGGACAGGGGGTAGAGACCCAGTACTTC